Listed below are T cell receptor beta chains from one sample, sequenced in a study of blood T cell repertoires in COVID-19. Only in-frame clones appear in the TCRdb table, and some are missing; sequencing was by immunoSEQ multiplex PCR. This sample has under 250,000 clones, with about four fifths found just once. Sequencing was performed on peripheral blood. Receptors originate from a woman in her seventies with acute or convalescent COVID-19. The CDR3 runs from the conserved cysteine through the conserved F or W. A D gene is named only where the DNA matches it firmly. Only some rows state a clone size, as once, few, many or a class for expanded clones.

V	size	J	D	DNA	CDR3
TRBV7-9	NA	TRBJ2-1	TRBD1	TGTGCCAGCAGGACCGGGACAGGGACCTACAATGAGCAGTTCTTC	CASRTGTGTYNEQFF
TRBV7-2	NA	TRBJ2-5	TRBD1	TGTGCCAGCAGTCCAGACAGGGGCTCTGAGACCCAGTACTTC	CASSPDRGSETQYF
TRBV7-9	few	TRBJ1-1	TRBD1	TGTGCCAGCAGATCTGGCGGGTTTTCGACAGGGATGAACACTGAAGCTTTCTTT	CASRSGGFSTGMNTEAFF
TRBV6-2/TRBV6-3	NA	TRBJ1-2	NA	TGTGCCAGCAGTTGGACAGAAGGTCGGTATGGCTACACCTTC	CASSWTEGRYGYTF
TRBV6-4	NA	TRBJ1-2	NA	TGTGCCAGCAGTGACTTCGCAGGGAAGGGCTACACCTTC	CASSDFAGKGYTF
TRBV7-7	NA	TRBJ2-3	NA	TGTGCTAGCAGCCCCCTCCTCGGGTCTGATACGCAGTATTTT	CASSPLLGSDTQYF
TRBV28	NA	TRBJ1-4	TRBD1	TGTGCCAGCAGTTTATCACAGGGGCTCACTAATGAAAAACTGTTTTTT	CASSLSQGLTNEKLFF
TRBV5-8	NA	TRBJ1-2	NA	TGTGCCAGCAGCGCCCTGCGGGCCGGCTACACCTTC	CASSALRAGYTF
TRBV14	NA	TRBJ1-1	TRBD1	TGTGCCAGCAGCCGAGTGGGGCAGGGGGACACTGAAGCTTTCTTT	CASSRVGQGDTEAFF
TRBV10-3	NA	TRBJ2-1	TRBD2	TGTGCCATCAGTGTTGCGGGGGGGAATGAGCAGTTCTTC	CAISVAGGNEQFF
TRBV4-3	NA	TRBJ2-2	NA	TGCGCCAGCAGCCAAGATTTTTTATCCACCGGGGAGCTGTTTTTT	CASSQDFLSTGELFF
TRBV7-2	few	TRBJ1-3	TRBD1	TGTGCCAGCAGCTTAGCGCGCAGGGGGCATGGAAACACCATATATTTT	CASSLARRGHGNTIYF
TRBV28	NA	TRBJ1-4	NA	TGTGCCAGCAGTTTAGATACAGGCTGGAATGAAAAACTGTTTTTT	CASSLDTGWNEKLFF
TRBV30	NA	TRBJ2-7	NA	TGTGCCTGGAGTCACGGGATCTGGTACTTC	CAWSHGIWYF
TRBV18	once	TRBJ2-1	TRBD2	TGTGCCAGCTCACCACTAGCTAGCGGGGACTACAATGAGCAGTTCTTC	CASSPLASGDYNEQFF
TRBV11-3	few	TRBJ1-1	NA	TGTGCCAGCAGTCGGGGAGGTGCCCAGAACACTGAAGCTTTCTTT	CASSRGGAQNTEAFF
TRBV29-1	NA	TRBJ1-1	NA	TGCAGCGTTGTGAGACAGGTCATGAACACTGAAGCTTTCTTT	CSVVRQVMNTEAFF
TRBV19	NA	TRBJ1-1	TRBD1	TGTGCCAGTAGTAGTCCCGGGACAGTGAACACTGAAGCTTTCTTT	CASSSPGTVNTEAFF
TRBV5-1	many	TRBJ1-5	NA	TGCGCCAGCAGGGAAACAGGTGTGGGCAATCAGCCCCAGCATTTT	CASRETGVGNQPQHF
TRBV18	few	TRBJ1-1	NA	TGTGCCAGCTCAAAGACCGGGACTGCGAACACTGAAGCTTTCTTT	CASSKTGTANTEAFF
TRBV6-1	NA	TRBJ1-1	NA	TGTGCCAGCAGTGACAGGTTGTCGGCTTTCTTT	CASSDRLSAFF
TRBV6-5	NA	TRBJ1-1	NA	TGTGCCAGCAGTTACTCGTACAGGGTTGAGGAAGCTTTCTTT	CASSYSYRVEEAFF
TRBV6-2/TRBV6-3	few	TRBJ1-2	TRBD1	TGTGCCAGCAGTCCAGGGGGCAGGTATGGCTACACCTTC	CASSPGGRYGYTF
TRBV28	NA	TRBJ1-2	NA	TGTGCCAGCAAACTGGGGGGGCTGGACTATGGCTACACCTTC	CASKLGGLDYGYTF
TRBV7-2	NA	TRBJ1-2	TRBD1	TGTGCCAGCAGCTCGGACAGGCAAAACTATGGCTACACCTTC	CASSSDRQNYGYTF
TRBV7-2	NA	TRBJ1-4	TRBD1	TGTGCCAGCACCAATTACGGGAACAGGGGGCGAGGTGAAAAACTGTTTTTT	CASTNYGNRGRGEKLFF
TRBV19	NA	TRBJ2-7	TRBD1	TGTGCCTCAGGATCCCAGGGGGCCTACGAGCAGTACTTC	CASGSQGAYEQYF
TRBV6-2/TRBV6-3	NA	TRBJ1-1	TRBD1	TGTGCCAGCAGTTCTCCGGGACAGGGATCCGTGAACACTGAAGCTTTCTTT	CASSSPGQGSVNTEAFF
TRBV10-1	NA	TRBJ2-7	TRBD1	TGCGCCAGCAGTGTCCGGACAGGGGGGACCTACGAGCAGTACTTC	CASSVRTGGTYEQYF
TRBV9	NA	TRBJ2-4	NA	TGTGCCAGCAGCGTAATCGGTGAACCGGGAAACATTCAGTACTTC	CASSVIGEPGNIQYF
TRBV28	few	TRBJ1-3	NA	TGTGCCAGCAGCCTCGAGGTCTCAGGAAACACCATATATTTT	CASSLEVSGNTIYF
TRBV6-5	NA	TRBJ2-5	TRBD1	TGTGCCAGCAGTTACTCGAGGGGGCAGTGGGAGACCCAGTACTTC	CASSYSRGQWETQYF
TRBV3-1/TRBV3-2	NA	TRBJ1-1	TRBD1	TGTGCCAGCAGCCCCGGACAGGTCAACACTGAAGCTTTCTTT	CASSPGQVNTEAFF
TRBV6-1	once	TRBJ2-1	NA	TGTGCCAGCACTGAAGTAGCGGTTACGGGCAATGAGCAGTTCTTC	CASTEVAVTGNEQFF
TRBV28	few	TRBJ1-6	NA	TGTGCCAGCACTTTCAAACACCGGGACACCCTAACAAGCTCCTATAATTCACCCCTCCACTTT	CASTFKHRDTLTSSYNSPLHF
TRBV7-9	NA	TRBJ2-3	TRBD2	TGTGCCAGCACCCCCCCCGGGGAGGGTAACCCAGATACGCAGTATTTT	CASTPPGEGNPDTQYF
TRBV4-2	NA	TRBJ1-2	TRBD1	TGTGCCAGCAGCCAAGAACGGACAGGGGTAGCTGGCTACACCTTC	CASSQERTGVAGYTF
TRBV30	NA	TRBJ1-1	TRBD1	TGTGCCTGGAGTTTCGGACAGGGCGGCACTGAAGCTTTCTTT	CAWSFGQGGTEAFF
TRBV4-3	NA	TRBJ1-4	TRBD1	TGCGCCAGCAGCCCTGGGACAGGGTATGAAAAACTGTTTTTT	CASSPGTGYEKLFF
TRBV20-1	once	TRBJ2-3	TRBD2	TGCAGTGCTAGTGGTTGGCAGCGGGGAAAACAAAACACAGATACGCAGTATTTT	CSASGWQRGKQNTDTQYF
TRBV5-5	NA	TRBJ2-1	TRBD2	TGTGCCAGCAGCTTGGAGGGGACTACCTACAATGAGCAGTTCTTC	CASSLEGTTYNEQFF
TRBV5-1	NA	TRBJ1-2	TRBD1	TGCGCCAGCAGCTTGGAGACAGGGCGAGGCTACACCTTC	CASSLETGRGYTF
TRBV10-3	NA	TRBJ1-6	TRBD1	TGTGCCTCAAAGAGCGGTCAGGGGGCATCCTATAATTCACCCCTCCACTTT	CASKSGQGASYNSPLHF
TRBV5-1	NA	TRBJ1-1	NA	TGCGCCAGCAGCTTGGCGCCAGGGGACACTGAAGCTTTCTTT	CASSLAPGDTEAFF
TRBV18	NA	TRBJ1-5	NA	TGTGCCAGCTCACCGGGGGCGGGTTATAGCAATCAGCCCCAGCATTTT	CASSPGAGYSNQPQHF
TRBV29-1	NA	TRBJ2-7	TRBD1	TGCAGCGTTCTGGACAGGGGGATATTCGACGAGCAGTACTTC	CSVLDRGIFDEQYF
TRBV12-3/TRBV12-4	NA	TRBJ1-5	NA	TGTGCCAGCAGTTTAGGTGCAGGGGCCCAGCATTTT	CASSLGAGAQHF
TRBV13	NA	TRBJ1-2	NA	TGTGCCAGCAGCTTAGGTAAAGCGGGGGGCAGAGGCTACACCTTC	CASSLGKAGGRGYTF
TRBV29-1	NA	TRBJ1-5	NA	TGCAGCGTAAGGGGCTCTAATAGCAATCAGCCCCAGCATTTT	CSVRGSNSNQPQHF
TRBV6-2/TRBV6-3	NA	TRBJ2-7	NA	TGTGCCAGCAGTTATTCATCAGGGGCCCCCTACGAGCAGTACTTC	CASSYSSGAPYEQYF
TRBV2	NA	TRBJ1-5	NA	TGTGCCAGCAGTCAGTCGGGGGTAGGGAATCAGCCCCAGCATTTT	CASSQSGVGNQPQHF
TRBV6-6	few	TRBJ1-3	NA	TGTGCCAGCAGTCCCCCCACGGGCTCTGGAAACACCATATATTTT	CASSPPTGSGNTIYF
TRBV28	NA	TRBJ1-3	NA	TGTGCCAGCAGTTTCGGACAGCTCCTACTCTCTGGAAACACCATATATTTT	CASSFGQLLLSGNTIYF
TRBV6-1	NA	TRBJ1-2	NA	TGTGCCAGCAGTGACATGGGCAGTATTATGGGTGGCTACACCTTC	CASSDMGSIMGGYTF
TRBV18	NA	TRBJ1-1	NA	TGTGCCAGCTCACCACCGGGGGGACGGAACACTGAAGCTTTCTTT	CASSPPGGRNTEAFF
TRBV14	NA	TRBJ2-7	NA	TGTGCCAGCAGCCAGGGGATCTGGGGCCGATATGAATACGAGCAGTACTTC	CASSQGIWGRYEYEQYF
TRBV6-5	NA	TRBJ1-5	TRBD1	TGTGCCAGCAGTCACTACACAGGGGGCAATCAGCCCCAGCATTTT	CASSHYTGGNQPQHF
TRBV5-4	NA	TRBJ1-3	NA	TGTGCCAGCAGCCCGGGACTTACTGGAAACACCATATATTTT	CASSPGLTGNTIYF
TRBV5-6	NA	TRBJ1-5	NA	TGTGCCAGCAGCTTGGGAGGTCGGCCCCAGCATTTT	CASSLGGRPQHF
TRBV10-3	NA	TRBJ2-7	NA	TGTGCCATCAGTCAGGGGATTCCCTCCTACGAGCAGTACTTC	CAISQGIPSYEQYF